This TCR beta chain was captured in a study of CXCR3-negative and CXCR3-positive naive CD8 T cells. There are 14 residues in the CDR3. Germline CDR1 SGHVS, CDR2 FQNEAQ. cDNA libraries for TRB were generated by 5' RACE incorporating UMI labels. TCRdb re-called the 5' RACE reads and catalogs CDR3 proteins one per entry, DNA excluded. The sample data list 150,000 or so distinct CDR3 sequences. Study conclusions and caveats: Fresh PBMCs served for most assays, and CXCR3 expression fell partially after cryopreservation. CXCR3-positive naive cells had more hydrophobic TRB CDR3s than CXCR3-negative naive cells. Naive CXCR3-negative and CXCR3-positive cells had similar TRBV-TRBJ usage; memory differed.

A word on this clonotype: The antigen is unknown.

The chain couples TRBV7-8 to TRBJ2-7. The source of this sequence is a human donor in good health. Some clones in this sample may be carry-over from other donors' samples. Sequencing was performed on naive CXCR3+ CD8+ T cells from blood. Indicated subset: CD45RO-CCR7+CD27+CD95- naive CD8+ T cells expressing CXCR3 (TNR3+). CDR3 loop: CASSPRQDSYEQYF.